Following are 12 T cell receptor beta chains from one sample sequenced in a study of blood T cell repertoires in COVID-19. Sequenced by immunoSEQ multiplex PCR; TCRdb stores in-frame clones only, minus some. The sample has about 190,000 clones, around three quarters seen once. The specimen sequenced was peripheral blood. The receptor set was obtained from a man aged 55-75 years with active or convalescent COVID-19.

This clone appeared once. The chain carries TRBV29-1 and TRBJ2-5; D is perhaps TRBD2 (7 bases). Germline CDR1 is SQVTM and CDR2 is ANQGSEA. CDR3 size: 14 residues. CDR3 nucleotide sequence: TGCAGTGCCGCGGGGGCGAGTTACCAAGAGACCCAGTACTTC. The encoded protein is CSAAGASYQETQYF.

The chain recombines TRBV28 with TRBJ2-7, with D tentatively TRBD1 (6 bases). The CDR3 has 14 residues. Looked up from germline, CDR1 is MDHEN and CDR2 is SYDVKM. V lost 2 bases and J lost 2, with 10 bases in between. The CDR3 DNA follows: TGTGCCAGCAGTTTAATGGGGGCGGCCTACGAGCAGTACTTC. It yields the protein CASSLMGAAYEQYF.

The chain recombines TRBV9 with TRBJ2-1, with TRBD2 matching over 12 bases. The CDR3 consists of 14 residues. The ends lost 4 bases at V and 10 bases at J; junction bases unmatched: 6. Germline CDR1 SGDLS, CDR2 YYNGEE. CDR3 nucleotide sequence: TGTGCCAGCAGCCTAAGACTAGCGGGAGAAGAGCAGTTCTTC. Protein: CASSLRLAGEEQFF.

The V gene is TRBV3-1 (or the pseudogene TRBV3-2), the J gene TRBJ1-1; no definite D call. V was clipped by 5 bases and J by 8 bases, with 15 bases between them. From germline, CDR1 is LGHDT and CDR2 YNNKEL (reference sequence). The CDR3 loop spans 13 amino acids. The CDR3 here is CASSKRETPEAFF. The CDR3 nucleotides are TGTGCCAGCAGCAAAAGGGAGACGCCGGAAGCTTTCTTT.

The chain links TRBV27 to TRBJ1-5; TRBD1 aligns across 7 bases. The CDR3 runs to 15 residues. J gave up 3 bases and V 8 bases, and 10 bases lay outside the gene matches. Germline assignment: CDR1 MNHEY and CDR2 SMNVEV (reference sequence). CDR3 in DNA: TGTGCCAGCCCGGGGACAGCAGTTTTCAATCAGCCCCAGCATTTT. It yields the protein CASPGTAVFNQPQHF.

A single count supports this clone. The chain recombines TRBV7-9 with TRBJ2-5; 12 bases line up with TRBD2. The length of the CDR3 is 16 residues. Per the germline V gene, CDR1 is SEHNR and CDR2 is FQNEAQ (reference sequence). After removal of 0 bases from V and 4 bases from J, the junction contained 3 bases not matched to a gene. The CDR3 nucleotides read TGTGCCAGCAGCTTAGCGCTAGCGGGAGGGCTAGAGACCCAGTACTTC. It encodes CASSLALAGGLETQYF.

The V and J genes are TRBV14 and TRBJ2-2, with D maybe TRBD1 (6 bases). CDR3 length: 15 residues. Germline V gene sequence: CDR1 SGHDN, CDR2 FVKESK. Trimming removed 1 base from V and 7 bases from J, with 13 bases in between. The CDR3 loop reads CASSQVRGFHGELFF. In DNA form, the CDR3 reads TGTGCCAGCAGCCAAGTAAGGGGGTTTCACGGGGAGCTGTTTTTT.

CDR3 loop: CASSLKVGGRVRCEQFF. CDR3 DNA: TGTGCCAGCAGCCTAAAGGTAGGCGGGAGGGTCAGGTGTGAGCAGTTCTTC. The chain joins TRBV21-1 to TRBJ2-1; the table calls TRBD2, which could not be checked here. TRBV21-1 is a pseudogene segment. This CDR3 contains 17 residues.

This clone occurred once. The chain has TRBV11-2 and TRBJ2-1; D is unclear. This CDR3 contains 11 residues. Germline V CDR1 and CDR2: SGHAT, FQNNGV. V was clipped by 5 bases and J by 6 bases, with 5 bases between them. Here the CDR3 DNA reads TGTGCCAGCAGCCCTGTCAATGAGCAGTTCTTC. This encodes CASSPVNEQFF.

This clone was detected only once. The chain employs TRBV4-3 and TRBJ2-1; TRBD2 matches at 11 bases. This CDR3 is 19 amino acids long. The V gene end was trimmed by 0 bases and the J gene end by 4 bases; junction bases not matched to a gene: 11. Germline CDR1 and CDR2: LGHNA and YSLEER. Here the CDR3 reads CASSQDWGTSGSRYNEQFF. The CDR3 DNA reads as TGCGCCAGCAGCCAAGATTGGGGAACTAGCGGGAGTCGATACAATGAGCAGTTCTTC.

The V gene is TRBV27, the J gene TRBJ1-6; D possibly corresponds to TRBD1 (5 bases). The CDR3 extends over 21 amino acids. V dropped 0 bases and J dropped 4 bases, with 25 bases sitting between them. Germline CDR1 is MNHEY and CDR2 is SMNVEV (reference sequence). The DNA for the CDR3 is TGTGCCAGCAGTTTATCAGCAGGGTCCTTCTTTTCGATCCCTTATAATTCACCCCTCCACTTT. It yields the protein CASSLSAGSFFSIPYNSPLHF.

The chain combines TRBV7-2 with TRBJ2-3, with D possibly TRBD1 on 6 matching bases. V was pared by 5 bases and J by 6 bases, with 12 bases between. The CDR3 sequence is 13 residues long. From germline, CDR1 is SGHTA and CDR2 FQGNSA. DNA for the CDR3: TGTGCCAGCAGCCTCAACAGGGTTGATACGCAGTATTTT. Translating it yields CASSLNRVDTQYF.